Following are 30 T cell receptor beta chains from one sample sequenced in a study of blood T cell repertoires in COVID-19. Repertoires were generated with immunoSEQ multiplex PCR, while TCRdb's copy carries only in-frame clones and drops some. There are tens of thousands of clones in the sample; more than 60% occur only once, and almost 50% lies in the top ten. Sequenced material: peripheral blood. The origin of the receptors is a human donor in a cohort sampled during active COVID-19.

The gene calls are TRBV18 and TRBJ2-7, with a weak D call TRBD1 (6 bases). Looked up from germline, CDR1 is KGHSH and CDR2 is LQKENI. The germline V and J ends were trimmed by 3 bases and 6 bases, with 12 bases remaining between them. The CDR3 loop spans 13 amino acids. CDR3 sequence: CASSPSQGFEQYF. The DNA for the CDR3 is TGTGCCAGCTCACCCTCCCAGGGGTTCGAGCAGTACTTC.

The chain has TRBV7-2 and TRBJ2-7; 10 nucleotides agree with TRBD1. Germline V gene lookup returns CDR1 SGHTA and CDR2 FQGNSA. V was clipped by 6 bases and J by 4 bases; unmatched bases: 6. This CDR3 is 14 amino acids long. CDR3 nucleotides: TGTGCCAGCAGACCGACAGGGGGCACGTACGAGCAGTACTTC. It encodes CASRPTGGTYEQYF.

This clone was recorded once. This sequence joins TRBV25-1 and TRBJ2-5; 12 bases map to TRBD2. V was pared by 8 bases and J by 1 base, with 5 bases of the junction left unmatched. The CDR3 totals 15 residues. Germline values: CDR1 MGHDK, CDR2 SYGVNS. CDR3 DNA sequence: TGTGCCAGCGGACGACTAGCGGGAGTCCAAGAGACCCAGTACTTC. Its translation: CASGRLAGVQETQYF.

The V gene is TRBV27, the J gene TRBJ1-1; D is unclear. V was shortened by 6 bases and J by 1 base, with 15 bases between the two germline ends. The germline V gene encodes CDR1 MNHEY and CDR2 SMNVEV (reference sequence). The CDR3 has 15 residues. In DNA form, the CDR3 reads TGTGCCAGCAGGCCCAGCCGAACAGCGAACACTGAAGCTTTCTTT. This sequence encodes CASRPSRTANTEAFF.

CDR3: CASNRLATPTDTQYF. CDR3 in DNA: TGTGCCAGCAACCGACTAGCAACTCCCACAGATACGCAGTATTTT. The chain has TRBV11-2 and TRBJ2-3, with 7 bases matching TRBD2. The CDR3 loop spans 15 amino acids. Trimming at V came to 7 bases and at J to 2 bases, leaving 9 bases not matched to a gene. Germline CDR1 is SGHAT and CDR2 is FQNNGV.

This clone was observed a few times. V is TRBV27 and J is TRBJ2-5; possible D gene TRBD2, 5 bases. The CDR3 spans 17 residues. V was shortened by 5 bases and J by 0 bases, with 19 bases between the two germline ends. The germline V gene encodes CDR1 MNHEY and CDR2 SMNVEV (reference sequence). CDR3 nucleotide sequence: TGTGCCAGCAGTGTCCACCCGGGATCCCCGTACCAAGAGACCCAGTACTTC. Its protein product is CASSVHPGSPYQETQYF.

This clone was recorded once. The chain joins TRBV4-2 to TRBJ2-6; D is possibly TRBD1 (7 bases). This CDR3 comprises 20 residues. Deletions cut 4 bases from V and 4 bases from J, with 26 bases between. CDR1 is LGHNA and CDR2 is YNFKEQ in the germline V gene. This chain's CDR3 is CASSPEVGGGLFAGANVLTF. The DNA of the CDR3 is TGTGCCAGCAGCCCGGAGGTCGGAGGGGGCTTATTTGCGGGGGCCAACGTCCTGACTTTC.

The chain uses TRBV25-1 and TRBJ2-4; 9 nucleotides agree with TRBD2. V shed 2 bases, J shed 8 bases, and the junction held 7 bases outside the gene matches. The CDR3 totals 15 residues. Looked up from germline, CDR1 is MGHDK and CDR2 is SYGVNS. The CDR3 sequence: CASSELSGSNDIQYF. The DNA of the CDR3 is TGTGCCAGCAGTGAACTTAGCGGGAGTAATGACATTCAGTACTTC.

This clone ranks as medium-sized. The chain employs TRBV6-5 and TRBJ1-2, with D unclear. V was trimmed by 6 bases and J by 4 bases, leaving 15 bases between them. Germline lookup yields CDR1 MNHEY and CDR2 SVGAGI. This CDR3 contains 14 residues. CDR3 sequence reads: CASSPDARGYGYTF. For the CDR3, the DNA is TGTGCCAGCAGCCCGGATGCGCGGGGCTATGGCTACACCTTC.

V gene TRBV2 combines with J gene TRBJ2-2, with 8 nucleotides matching TRBD2. The germline CDR1 and CDR2 sequences are SNHLY and FYNNEI. CDR3 length: 14 residues. The V and J ends lost 6 bases and 7 bases, in that order; junction bases with no gene match: 7. Here the CDR3 reads CASSILGGVGELFF. In nucleotides, the CDR3 is TGTGCCAGCAGCATCCTCGGGGGGGTCGGGGAGCTGTTTTTT.

V is TRBV30 and J is TRBJ2-1; D is ambiguous. Germline V gene lookup returns CDR1 GTSNPN and CDR2 SVGIG (reference sequence). The CDR3 has 13 amino acids. Trimming removed 5 bases from V and 6 bases from J, with 14 bases in between. The CDR3 region has the DNA TGTGCCTGGCGTGATAATTGGGCCAATGAGCAGTTCTTC. The encoded protein is CAWRDNWANEQFF.

The gene calls are TRBV14 and TRBJ2-3, with D possibly TRBD2 on 6 matching bases. Looked up from germline, CDR1 is SGHDN and CDR2 is FVKESK. This CDR3 comprises 16 residues. V lost 0 bases and J lost 2, with 12 bases in between. DNA for the CDR3: TGTGCCAGCAGCCAAGATCCTAGCGCCTCCACAGATACGCAGTATTTT. Protein: CASSQDPSASTDTQYF. The variable domain in full, completed from reference TRBV14 and TRBJ2-3, reads EAGVTQFPSHSVIEKGQTVTLRCDPISGHDNLYWYRRVMGKEIKFLLHFVKESKQDESGMPNNRFLAERTGGTYSTLKVQPAELEDSGVYFCASSQDPSASTDTQYFGPGTRLTVL.

V gene TRBV6-6 combines with J gene TRBJ2-2; TRBD2 agrees at 11 bases. The ends lost 8 bases at V and 9 bases at J; junction bases unmatched: 14. Germline CDR1 is MNHNY and CDR2 is SVGAGI (reference sequence). The CDR3 length is 16 residues. CDR3 loop: CASFVGTSGPPRELFF. The CDR3 DNA sequence: TGTGCCAGCTTCGTGGGGACTAGCGGCCCACCCCGGGAGCTGTTTTTT.

The V and J genes are TRBV6-5 and TRBJ1-1; the match to TRBD1 covers 7 bases. The CDR3 spans 16 residues. With V trimmed by 2 bases and J by 4 bases, 10 bases remained unmatched. Germline CDR1 and CDR2: MNHEY and SVGAGI. The CDR3 DNA is TGTGCCAGCAGTTACAAGGGACAGACGACAAGCACTGAAGCTTTCTTT. This codes for CASSYKGQTTSTEAFF.

This chain uses TRBV4-1 with TRBJ1-4; no reliable D call. CDR1 is MGHRA, CDR2 YSYEKL, per germline. The CDR3 contains 15 residues. The V and J ends lost 4 bases and 8 bases respectively, with 17 bases between them. The CDR3 region is CASSLLLAGKEKLFF. The CDR3 DNA reads as TGCGCCAGCAGCCTACTCTTGGCGGGTAAAGAAAAACTGTTTTTT.

The chain joins TRBV7-8 to TRBJ2-7, with D perhaps TRBD2 (5 bases). In germline, CDR1 is SGHVS, CDR2 FQNEAQ. Trimming shortened V by 1 base and J by 3 bases, and 10 bases separated the two germline ends. This CDR3 comprises 14 residues. The CDR3 loop reads CASSLGAVLYEQYF. The CDR3 DNA reads as TGTGCCAGCAGCTTAGGAGCGGTTCTCTACGAGCAGTACTTC.

This chain uses TRBV28 with TRBJ1-6; 7 positions match TRBD1. Germline assignment: CDR1 MDHEN and CDR2 SYDVKM. With V trimmed by 8 bases and J by 7 bases, 5 bases remained unmatched. The length of the CDR3 is 13 residues. The DNA of the CDR3 is TGTGCCAGCCGGGACAGTTGGAATTCACCCCTCCACTTT. It translates to CASRDSWNSPLHF.

The chain carries TRBV19 and TRBJ1-5; 7 bases line up with TRBD1. The V segment lost 5 bases and the J segment 4 bases; nucleotides outside the gene matches: 5. The CDR3 spans 14 residues. Germline V lookup: CDR1 LNHDA, CDR2 SQIVND (reference sequence). CDR3 in DNA: TGTGCCAGTAGTCGGGACAGTCAAAATCAGCCCCAGCATTTT. Translated: CASSRDSQNQPQHF.

This clone was seen only a few times. CDR3 in DNA: TGTGCCACAACCAACAGGGGCGGCAATCAGCCCCAGCATTTT. Its protein is CATTNRGGNQPQHF. The rearrangement joins TRBV19 to TRBJ1-5; TRBD1 matches 7 bases. Germline V gene lookup returns CDR1 LNHDA and CDR2 SQIVND (reference sequence). V shed 10 bases, J shed 2 bases, and the junction held 8 bases outside the gene matches. The CDR3 covers 14 residues.

This clone was observed once. The gene calls are TRBV7-6 and TRBJ1-1; possible D gene TRBD1, 6 bases. CDR3 length: 11 residues. The V gene's germline CDR1 is SGHVS and CDR2 FNYEAQ. V lost 8 bases, J lost 6 bases, and 10 bases lay in between. As DNA, the CDR3 is TGTGCCAGCGATACAGGGCCTGAAGCTTTCTTT. This gives the protein CASDTGPEAFF.

V gene TRBV5-1 combines with J gene TRBJ1-4, with 8 bases aligning to TRBD1. The CDR3 loop spans 15 amino acids. With V trimmed by 3 bases and J by 10 bases, 11 bases remained unmatched. Germline CDR1 is SGHRS and CDR2 is YFSETQ. The CDR3 loop reads CASSSRTQGAGKLFF. CDR3 nucleotides: TGCGCCAGCAGCTCGCGCACGCAGGGGGCAGGAAAACTGTTTTTT.

V gene TRBV6-1 combines with J gene TRBJ2-6; 7 bases fit TRBD2. The CDR3 sequence is 18 residues long. The V gene's germline CDR1 is MNHNS and CDR2 SASEGT. The V and J ends lost 3 bases and 5 bases, in that order; junction bases with no gene match: 13. In DNA, the CDR3 is TGTGCCAGCAGTGATGAGGTGGGGGGGAAGCGGTGGGCCAACGTCCTGACTTTC. Amino acids: CASSDEVGGKRWANVLTF.

In this sample, this clone turned up once. This chain joins TRBV7-8 and TRBJ2-3; 7 positions agree with TRBD1. Trimming cost V 5 bases and J 6 bases; bases outside gene matches: 11. CDR3 length equals 15 residues. Per germline, CDR1 SGHVS and CDR2 FQNEAQ. The DNA of the CDR3 is TGTGCCAGCAGCCACCGGGACAGCGACTTGGATACGCAGTATTTT. Translated, it gives CASSHRDSDLDTQYF. Full variable domain (rest looked up from reference TRBV7-8 and TRBJ2-3): GAGVSQSPRYKVAKRGQDVALRCDPISGHVSLFWYQQALGQGPEFLTYFQNEAQLDKSGLPSDRFFAERPEGSVSTLKIQRTQQEDSAVYLCASSHRDSDLDTQYFGPGTRLTVL.

The chain links TRBV7-9 to TRBJ2-3; 7 nucleotides match TRBD2. The ends lost 4 bases at V and 2 bases at J; junction bases unmatched: 12. Germline V gives CDR1 SEHNR, CDR2 FQNEAQ (reference sequence). The CDR3 sequence is 17 residues long. The CDR3 region has the DNA TGTGCCAGCAGCTCCGCGACCGGACTAGGGGCCACAGATACGCAGTATTTT. Protein product: CASSSATGLGATDTQYF.

This chain connects TRBV28 to TRBJ1-2; D uncertain. Germline V lookup: CDR1 MDHEN, CDR2 SYDVKM. The CDR3 contains 12 residues. Trimming pared 5 bases from V and 3 bases from J, leaving 7 bases between. The CDR3 loop is CASSNRDYGYTF. CDR3 DNA: TGTGCCAGCAGTAACCGGGACTATGGCTACACCTTC.

The chain employs TRBV10-1 and TRBJ2-7, with 11 bases fitting TRBD2. This CDR3 spans 15 amino acids. Germline values: CDR1 WNHNN, CDR2 SYGVQD (reference sequence). V was clipped by 3 bases and J by 2 bases; unmatched bases: 3. The DNA for the CDR3 is TGCGCCAGCAGTGAACTAGCGGGAGTACCCTACGAGCAGTACTTC. Translated: CASSELAGVPYEQYF.

This clone has ten or more counts. The gene calls are TRBV5-4 and TRBJ1-6; 7 nucleotides line up with TRBD1. Germline V CDR1 and CDR2: SGHNT, YYREEE (reference sequence). Unmatched junction bases numbered 8, after V lost 4 bases and J lost 7 bases. CDR3 length: 15 amino acids. The CDR3 is CASSPPQGLNSPLHF. In DNA, the CDR3 is TGTGCCAGCAGCCCACCACAGGGGCTGAATTCACCCCTCCACTTT.

This clone was seen only a few times. CDR3 sequence: CASSPTTSGSSSTDTQYF. CDR3 DNA: TGTGCCAGCTCACCAACCACTAGCGGGAGTTCTAGCACAGATACGCAGTATTTT. This chain links TRBV18 with TRBJ2-3; 11 positions agree with TRBD2. The CDR3 has 18 residues. Germline assignment: CDR1 KGHSH and CDR2 LQKENI. Trimming at V came to 2 bases and at J to 0 bases, leaving 7 bases not matched to a gene.

The genes are TRBV9 and TRBJ2-7; 10 positions agree with TRBD1. The germline gives CDR1 SGDLS, CDR2 YYNGEE. The J segment lost 6 bases and the V segment lost 0 bases, leaving 12 bases of the junction unmatched. There are 17 residues in the CDR3. This CDR3 reads CASSVALVGTGDGEQYF. Here the CDR3 DNA reads TGTGCCAGCAGCGTAGCCCTAGTCGGGACAGGGGACGGCGAGCAGTACTTC.

The V gene is TRBV6-5, the J gene TRBJ1-3; 7 nucleotides match TRBD1. The CDR3 sequence is 15 residues long. CDR1 is MNHEY, CDR2 SVGAGI, per germline. V lost 6 bases to trimming and J lost 1 base; unmatched junction nucleotides: 6. CDR3 sequence (DNA): TGTGCCAGCAGCTTAGACAGGGCTTCTGGAAACACCATATATTTT. As protein: CASSLDRASGNTIYF.